This record concerns one T cell receptor (beta chain) sequence. These data are taken from a study of identical twins. Using its own MiXCR run on the 5' RACE reads, TCRdb lists one record per CDR3 protein. In the table there are a few hundred thousand distinct CDR3 sequences, less than 9.5% of which are singletons. Germline V gene data show CDR1 as SGHKS and CDR2 as YYEKEE (reference sequence). The CDR3 is 14 residues long. The ends were cut back, 4 bases at V and 4 bases at J, with 12 bases in the middle. The sample also formed part of further work on yellow fever vaccine responses in identical twins.

Material: CD8+ T cells sorted from blood. The gene calls are TRBV5-5 and TRBJ2-1; no reliable D call. The TCR was taken from a young woman in good health. The CDR3 DNA is TGTGCCAGCAGCCCTGGGGTCCCTTACAATGAGCAGTTCTTC. It yields the protein CASSPGVPYNEQFF.